This TCR beta chain was sequenced for a study of T cells in tumors after PD-1 blockade. The V gene's germline CDR1 is SGHKS and CDR2 YYEKEE (reference sequence). The CDR3 spans 14 residues. The trim removed 3 bases at V and 1 base at J, leaving 0 bases unmatched. Clones were sequenced by immunoSEQ multiplex PCR, and TCRdb holds only the in-frame ones, with some missing. The data contain about 25,000 clones, around four fifths of them singletons. The sample in question was PBMCs, obtained after anti-PD-1 treatment. The V call is TRBV5-5, the J call TRBJ1-2; 10 positions agree with TRBD1. The TCR sequence derives from a human donor with basal cell carcinoma. This CDR3 is CASSWDRGNYGYTF. DNA for the CDR3: TGTGCCAGCAGCTGGGACAGGGGTAACTATGGCTACACCTTC.